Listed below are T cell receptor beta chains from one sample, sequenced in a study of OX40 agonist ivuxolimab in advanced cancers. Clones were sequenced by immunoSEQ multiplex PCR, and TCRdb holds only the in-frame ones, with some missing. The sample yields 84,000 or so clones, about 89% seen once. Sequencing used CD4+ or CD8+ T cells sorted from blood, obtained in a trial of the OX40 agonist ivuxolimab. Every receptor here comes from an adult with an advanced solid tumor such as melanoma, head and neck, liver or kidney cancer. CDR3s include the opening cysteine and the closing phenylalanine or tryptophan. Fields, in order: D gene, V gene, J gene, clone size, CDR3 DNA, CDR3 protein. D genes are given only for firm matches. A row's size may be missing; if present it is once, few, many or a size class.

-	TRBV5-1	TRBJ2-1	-	TGCGCCAGCAGCTTGGGGGCGGGTAGCTCCTACAATGAGCAGTTCTTC	CASSLGAGSSYNEQFF
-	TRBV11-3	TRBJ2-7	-	TGTGCCAGCAGTCGGTCCGTTGGGTTCTACGAGCAGTACTTC	CASSRSVGFYEQYF
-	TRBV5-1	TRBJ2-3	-	TGCGCCAGCAGCTTGACACGGACAGCCCCTAGCACAGATACGCAGTATTTT	CASSLTRTAPSTDTQYF
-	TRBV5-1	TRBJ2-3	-	TGCGCCAGCAGAACTGACGCCGGGACTTCAGACTCAGATACGCAGTATTTT	CASRTDAGTSDSDTQYF
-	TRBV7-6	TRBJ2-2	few	TGTGCCAGCAGCTTACGAGACCCCAATGGGGAGCTGTTTTTT	CASSLRDPNGELFF
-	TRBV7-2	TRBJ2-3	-	TGTGCCAGCAGCCAGGGAGCGAACACAGATACGCAGTATTTT	CASSQGANTDTQYF
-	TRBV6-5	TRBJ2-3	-	TGTGCCAGCACCCGGACAGTTACAGATACGCAGTATTTT	CASTRTVTDTQYF
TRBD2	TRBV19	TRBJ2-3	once	TGTGCCAGCAGTAAAGGCGCGGGGGGGGAAGATACGCAGTATTTT	CASSKGAGGEDTQYF
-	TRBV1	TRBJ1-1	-	TGCACCAGCAGCCAACCAGGAGGGAAGGTAAGCTTCACTGAAGCTTTCTTT	CTSSQPGGKVSFTEAFF
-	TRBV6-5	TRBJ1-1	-	TGTGCCAGCAGTTACACGGGGGTATATACTGAAGCTTTCTTT	CASSYTGVYTEAFF
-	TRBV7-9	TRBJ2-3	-	TGTGCCAGCAGCACTTCCGGGAACACAGATACGCAGTATTTT	CASSTSGNTDTQYF
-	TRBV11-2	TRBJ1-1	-	TGTGCCAGCAGCTTAGAACCCACGGGGTTGGGTGGGGAAGCTTTCTTT	CASSLEPTGLGGEAFF
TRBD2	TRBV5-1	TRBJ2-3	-	TGCGCCAGCAGCTCCCGGGGGGCGCTAGCGGGGATTTCAGATACGCAGTATTTT	CASSSRGALAGISDTQYF
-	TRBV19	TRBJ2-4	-	TGTGCCAGTAGTTCTACAGGCACCTTAGCCAAAAACATTCAGTACTTC	CASSSTGTLAKNIQYF
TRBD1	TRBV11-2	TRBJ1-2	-	TGTGCCAGCAGCATAGGGGGCGTGTCATATGGCTACACCTTC	CASSIGGVSYGYTF
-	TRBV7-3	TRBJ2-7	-	TGTGCCAGCAGCCCGGACTCCACGGCTGAGCAGTACTTC	CASSPDSTAEQYF